In this sample, the clone carrying this T cell receptor beta chain turned up a few times. What it recognizes is unknown. These data belong to a study of regulatory T cells in long-lasting Graves disease. Documented time point: newly diagnosed GD, antithyroid drugs for less than 3 months. With RNA extracted from PBMCs as input, the TCR library was made. Assembly of TCR beta libraries relied on iRepertoire HTBI primers together with Arm-PCR of CDR3 regions. Original methodology: 60 or so TRBV and 13 to 15 TRBJ segments were identified across samples. TCRdb reanalysed the multiplex PCR reads using MiXCR and keeps one entry per CDR3 protein. V and J calls and clone size were set by TCRdb, not the authors. This sample has approximately 210,000 distinct CDR3 sequences, with around 20% found just once. Trimming took 2 bases from V and 6 from J; bases not matched to a gene: 6. Germline-derived CDR1 and CDR2 are KGHSH and LQKENI. The CDR3 is 15 amino acids.

Whole-study findings and limits: Small numbers of samples may have cut accuracy.

The chain carries TRBV18 and TRBJ2-1; 8 nucleotides agree with TRBD1. The sample was peripheral blood mononuclear cells (PBMCs), taken at new diagnosis, from a patient treated with antithyroid drugs. The clonotype was recovered from a female donor with Graves disease. The DNA of the CDR3 is TGTGCCAGCTCACCAGGGCAGGGGGCGGTCAATGAGCAGTTCTTC. Translating gives CASSPGQGAVNEQFF.